The 17 T cell receptor beta chains presented below share a single source sample, sequenced in a study of CD8+ T cells in alopecia areata. Reverse transcribed after extraction, RNA yielded cDNA as the sequencing template. The repertoire was sequenced with immunoSEQ multiplex PCR; TCRdb's copy has only in-frame clones and lacks some. The table records fewer than 250,000 clones, approximately 38% of them present only once. Treatment described: oral pan-JAK inhibitor, 5-10 mg twice daily. This material consisted of CD4+ T cells sorted from blood, taken at roughly week 30, from a patient treated with tofacitinib. The receptors were gathered from a human donor with alopecia areata.

The chain couples TRBV6-1 to TRBJ2-3; 11 nucleotides match TRBD1. Per germline, CDR1 MNHNS and CDR2 SASEGT. Losses at the gene ends were 4 bases for V and 4 bases for J; bases not matched to a gene: 10. The CDR3 spans 17 residues. The CDR3 nucleotides read TGTGCCAGCAGTGCCAACTCCCCGGGACAGGGGGCAGATACGCAGTATTTT. Amino acid sequence: CASSANSPGQGADTQYF.

This clone has more than one count but fewer than ten. This chain links TRBV15 with TRBJ1-1; D may be TRBD1 (6 bases). The CDR3 has 16 amino acids. Between the trimmed V and J ends, which lost 0 bases and 1 base, there was a span of 12 bases. CDR1 and CDR2 from the germline V gene are LNHNV and YYDKDF (reference sequence). The CDR3 spells CATSRDLTRGNTEAFF. The CDR3 region has the DNA TGTGCCACCAGCAGAGACCTTACCAGGGGGAACACTGAAGCTTTCTTT. Combining the CDR3 with reference TRBV15 and TRBJ1-1 gives the whole variable domain DAMVIQNPRYQVTQFGKPVTLSCSQTLNHNVMYWYQQKSSQAPKLLFHYYDKDFNNEADTPDNFQSRRPNTSFCFLDIRSPGLGDTAMYLCATSRDLTRGNTEAFFGQGTRLTVV.

V gene TRBV30 combines with J gene TRBJ2-7; D is possibly TRBD1 or TRBD2 (5 bases each). Trimming shortened V by 3 bases and J by 6 bases, and 18 bases separated the two germline ends. Per the germline V gene, CDR1 is GTSNPN and CDR2 is SVGIG (reference sequence). There are 14 residues in the CDR3. DNA for the CDR3: TGTGCCTGGAGGGGACGGTTCCCAAGAGGCGAGCAGTACTTC. Amino acids: CAWRGRFPRGEQYF.

V usage is TRBV4-1 and J usage is TRBJ2-1, with 11 bases lining up with TRBD1. Germline CDR1 is MGHRA and CDR2 is YSYEKL. V was clipped by 4 bases and J by 7 bases; unmatched bases: 6. This CDR3 has 15 amino acids. Here the CDR3 reads CASSPGQGARNEQFF. The CDR3, as DNA: TGCGCCAGCAGCCCAGGACAGGGGGCTAGGAATGAGCAGTTCTTC.

The chain carries TRBV2 and TRBJ1-2, with 7 bases aligning to TRBD1. Germline V gene lookup returns CDR1 SNHLY and CDR2 FYNNEI. V dropped 6 bases and J dropped 4; count of bases not matched to a gene: 2. This CDR3 has 12 amino acids. For the CDR3, the DNA is TGTGCCAGCAGAGGGACAGCCTATGGCTACACCTTC. Residues: CASRGTAYGYTF.

V is TRBV5-1 and J is TRBJ2-2; no clear D. CDR3 length: 12 residues. V was cut by 1 base and J by 7 bases, with 5 bases left in between. CDR1 SGHRS and CDR2 YFSETQ come from the germline V gene. The CDR3 is CASSLSNGELFF. The CDR3 nucleotides read TGCGCCAGCAGCTTGTCCAACGGGGAGCTGTTTTTT.

The chain employs TRBV7-9 and TRBJ1-4, with D perhaps TRBD1 (5 bases). V was clipped by 2 bases and J by 7 bases, with 11 bases between them. Germline loops: CDR1 SEHNR, CDR2 FQNEAQ (reference sequence). This CDR3 contains 14 residues. The CDR3 DNA reads TGTGCCAGCAGCTTAAGGCAGGGAGGTGAAAAACTGTTTTTT. Protein product: CASSLRQGGEKLFF.

This clone was detected a few times. The chain combines TRBV29-1 with TRBJ2-3, with D possibly TRBD2 on 5 matching bases. The V gene's germline CDR1 is SQVTM and CDR2 ANQGSEA. The CDR3 length is 14 residues. The V end lost 8 bases, the J end lost 6 bases, and 21 bases lay between the germline ends. The CDR3 here is CSSYGIALSDTQYF. CDR3 bases: TGCAGCTCGTACGGGATTGCCCTTTCGGATACGCAGTATTTT.

This clone occurred a few times. The chain combines TRBV15 with TRBJ1-1; tentative D call: TRBD1 (6 bases). CDR1 and CDR2 (germline): LNHNV, YYDKDF (reference sequence). The V end was cut by 0 bases, the J end by 4 bases, with 15 bases between. The CDR3 has 16 amino acids. The CDR3 loop reads CATSRDLGARGTEAFF. The CDR3 DNA reads TGTGCCACCAGCAGAGATCTGGGGGCGCGCGGCACTGAAGCTTTCTTT.

CDR3 in amino acids: CASSFQGEQYF. The CDR3 nucleotides are TGTGCCAGCAGCTTTCAGGGGGAGCAGTACTTC. The chain couples TRBV7-9 to TRBJ2-7; tentative D call: TRBD1 (6 bases). The CDR3 spans 11 residues. Germline V gene data show CDR1 as SEHNR and CDR2 as FQNEAQ (reference sequence). The V and J ends lost 3 bases and 7 bases respectively, with 7 bases between them.

This chain uses TRBV5-1 with TRBJ2-7; TRBD1 aligns across 8 bases. J gave up 0 bases and V 4 bases, and 6 bases lay outside the gene matches. The CDR3 runs 15 residues. Germline CDR1 and CDR2: SGHRS and YFSETQ. As DNA, the CDR3 is TGCGCCAGCAGCCCGCGGGACAGGAGCTCCTACGAGCAGTACTTC. It translates to CASSPRDRSSYEQYF.

As to this clone: The identical CDR3 is also encoded by other nucleotide sequences in the sample. The V gene is TRBV29-1, the J gene TRBJ1-1, with a weak D call TRBD1 (5 bases). Trimming left V 4 bases short and J 0 bases short, with 9 bases between. This CDR3 contains 13 residues. Germline loops: CDR1 SQVTM, CDR2 ANQGSEA. The CDR3 loop is CSVVGRMNTEAFF. The CDR3 DNA is TGCAGCGTTGTGGGACGGATGAACACTGAAGCTTTCTTT.

This chain uses TRBV19 with TRBJ1-1; no definite D call. V was clipped by 2 bases and J by 3 bases, with 7 bases between them. The CDR3 consists of 13 residues. The V gene's germline CDR1 is LNHDA and CDR2 SQIVND (reference sequence). CDR3 nucleotide sequence: TGTGCCAGTAGTATACCACAATACACTGAAGCTTTCTTT. It specifies CASSIPQYTEAFF.

The chain is built from TRBV7-8 and TRBJ1-6, with D hard to call. Germline V gives CDR1 SGHVS, CDR2 FQNEAQ. The V and J ends lost 2 bases and 7 bases respectively, with 15 bases between them. CDR3 length: 16 residues. The CDR3 spells CASSLSLGSRNSPLHF. CDR3 nucleotide sequence: TGTGCCAGCAGCTTAAGTTTGGGTAGTAGGAATTCACCCCTCCACTTT.

This sequence joins TRBV7-2 and TRBJ1-4; 9 positions agree with TRBD1. Unmatched junction bases numbered 8, after V lost 5 bases and J lost 7 bases. Germline V gene lookup returns CDR1 SGHTA and CDR2 FQGNSA. This CDR3 spans 15 amino acids. The CDR3: CASSAQGARVEKLFF. In DNA form, the CDR3 reads TGTGCCAGCAGCGCACAGGGGGCGCGGGTTGAAAAACTGTTTTTT. The full variable domain, with the rest looked up from reference TRBV7-2 and TRBJ1-4, is GAGVSQSPSNKVTEKGKDVELRCDPISGHTALYWYRQSLGQGLEFLIYFQGNSAPDKSGLPSDRFSAERTGGSVSTLTIQRTQQEDSAVYLCASSAQGARVEKLFFGSGTQLSVL.

This clone appeared a few times. The rearrangement joins TRBV7-3 to TRBJ2-3; possibly TRBD2 for D (7 bases). V shed 2 bases and J shed 1 base, with 10 bases lying between them. The CDR3 has 15 amino acids. Germline CDR1 reads SGHTA; CDR2 reads FQGTGA. The CDR3, as DNA: TGTGCCAGCAGCTTATGGCGGGGGCGCACAGATACGCAGTATTTT. Amino acid sequence: CASSLWRGRTDTQYF.

The chain links TRBV2 to TRBJ1-6, with 8 bases aligning to TRBD1. V shed 4 bases, J shed 0 bases, and the junction held 2 bases outside the gene matches. Germline CDR1 is SNHLY and CDR2 is FYNNEI. The CDR3 has 16 residues. The CDR3 spells CASSATGGSYNSPLHF. CDR3 in DNA: TGTGCCAGCAGTGCTACAGGGGGCTCCTATAATTCACCCCTCCACTTT.